This T cell receptor beta chain derives from a study of kidney transplant recipient with SARS-CoV-2 infection. Germline-derived CDR1 and CDR2 are SNHLY and FYNNEI. The ends were cut back, 8 bases at V and 0 bases at J, with 11 bases in the middle. The CDR3 is made up of 14 amino acids. TCRdb independently ran MiXCR on the reads; one entry per CDR3 protein. The table shows 200,000 to 250,000 distinct CDR3 sequences, with 25% to 35% occurring only once. This clonotype has a count of ten or more. This sequence was found in a male patient aged 25 to 39 who had COVID-19 and was a kidney transplant recipient. Among the T cells, some may be from the graft donor. This specimen was a blood sample, taken at baseline and on approximately day 120 from a kidney transplant recipient. V is TRBV2 and J is TRBJ2-1; D is uncertain. In nucleotides, the CDR3 is TGTGCCAGCCTGGCCGGACGCTCCTACAATGAGCAGTTCTTC. As protein: CASLAGRSYNEQFF.